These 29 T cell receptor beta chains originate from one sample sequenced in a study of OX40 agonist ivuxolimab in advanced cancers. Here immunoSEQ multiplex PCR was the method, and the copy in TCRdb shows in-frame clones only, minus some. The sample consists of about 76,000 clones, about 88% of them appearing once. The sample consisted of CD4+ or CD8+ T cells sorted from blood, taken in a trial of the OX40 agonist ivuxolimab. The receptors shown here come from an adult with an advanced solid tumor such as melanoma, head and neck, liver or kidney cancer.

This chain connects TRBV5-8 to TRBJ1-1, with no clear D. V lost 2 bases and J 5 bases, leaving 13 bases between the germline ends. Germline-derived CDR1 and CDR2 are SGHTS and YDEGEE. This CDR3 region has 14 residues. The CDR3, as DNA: TGTGCCAGCAGCTTCAGACAAGGGAGGACTGAAGCTTTCTTT. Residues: CASSFRQGRTEAFF. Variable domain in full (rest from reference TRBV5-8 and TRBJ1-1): EAGVTQSPTHLIKTRGQQATLRCSPISGHTSVYWYQQALGLGLQFLLWYDEGEERNRGNFPPRFSGRQFPNYSSELNVNALELEDSALYLCASSFRQGRTEAFFGQGTRLTVV.

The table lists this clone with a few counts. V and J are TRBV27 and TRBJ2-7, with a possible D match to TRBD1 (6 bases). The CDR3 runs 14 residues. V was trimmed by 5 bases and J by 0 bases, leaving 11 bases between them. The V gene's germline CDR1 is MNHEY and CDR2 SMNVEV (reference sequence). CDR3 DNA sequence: TGTGCCAGCAGTCAGGACAGAAACTCCTACGAGCAGTACTTC. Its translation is CASSQDRNSYEQYF.

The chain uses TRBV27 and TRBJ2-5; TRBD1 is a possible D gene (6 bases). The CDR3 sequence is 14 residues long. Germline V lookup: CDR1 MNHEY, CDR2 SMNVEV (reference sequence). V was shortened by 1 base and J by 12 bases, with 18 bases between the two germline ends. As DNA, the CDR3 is TGTGCCAGCAGTTTATTAGACCGGGACAACCCCAAGTACTTC. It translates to CASSLLDRDNPKYF.

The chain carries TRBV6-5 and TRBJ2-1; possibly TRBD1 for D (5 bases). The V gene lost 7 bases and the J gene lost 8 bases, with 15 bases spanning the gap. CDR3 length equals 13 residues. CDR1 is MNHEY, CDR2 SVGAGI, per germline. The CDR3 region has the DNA TGTGCCAGCACCAGAGACACAGGCTATGAGCAGTTCTTC. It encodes CASTRDTGYEQFF.

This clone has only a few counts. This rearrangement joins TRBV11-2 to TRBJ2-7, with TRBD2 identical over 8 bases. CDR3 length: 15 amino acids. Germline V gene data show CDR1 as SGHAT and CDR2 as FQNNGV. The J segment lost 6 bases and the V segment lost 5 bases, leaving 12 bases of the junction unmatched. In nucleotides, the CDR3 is TGTGCCAGCAGCCTGGGGCGGGAGGTAGCTGTCGAGCAGTACTTC. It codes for CASSLGREVAVEQYF.

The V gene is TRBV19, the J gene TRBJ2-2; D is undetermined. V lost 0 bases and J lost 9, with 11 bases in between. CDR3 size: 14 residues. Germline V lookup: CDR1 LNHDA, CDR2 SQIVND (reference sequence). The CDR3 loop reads CASSIDHGAWELFF. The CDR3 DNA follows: TGTGCCAGTAGTATAGATCACGGAGCCTGGGAGCTGTTTTTT.

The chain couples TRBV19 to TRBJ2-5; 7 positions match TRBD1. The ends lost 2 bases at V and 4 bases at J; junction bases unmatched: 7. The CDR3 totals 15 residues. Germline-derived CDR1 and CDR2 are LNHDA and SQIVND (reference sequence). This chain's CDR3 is CASSIIGRGIETQYF. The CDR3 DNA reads TGTGCCAGTAGTATAATCGGCAGGGGGATAGAGACCCAGTACTTC.

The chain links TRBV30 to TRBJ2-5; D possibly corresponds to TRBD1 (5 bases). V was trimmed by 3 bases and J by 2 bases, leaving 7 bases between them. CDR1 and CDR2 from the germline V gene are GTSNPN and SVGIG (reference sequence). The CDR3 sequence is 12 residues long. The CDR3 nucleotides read TGTGCCTGGAGGGACATGCAAGAGACCCAGTACTTC. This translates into CAWRDMQETQYF.

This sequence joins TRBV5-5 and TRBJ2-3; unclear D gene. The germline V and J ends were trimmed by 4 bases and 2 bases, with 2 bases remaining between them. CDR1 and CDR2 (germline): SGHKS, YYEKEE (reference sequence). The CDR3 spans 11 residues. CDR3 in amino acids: CASSITDTQYF. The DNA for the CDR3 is TGTGCCAGCAGCATCACAGATACGCAGTATTTT.

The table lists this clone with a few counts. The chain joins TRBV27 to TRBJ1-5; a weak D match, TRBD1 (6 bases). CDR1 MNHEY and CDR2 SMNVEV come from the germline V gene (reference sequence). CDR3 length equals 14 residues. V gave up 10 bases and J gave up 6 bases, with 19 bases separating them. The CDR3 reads CAIAPTGAGQPQHF. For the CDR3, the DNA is TGTGCCATCGCCCCGACGGGGGCTGGTCAGCCCCAGCATTTT.

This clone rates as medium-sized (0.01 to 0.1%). For the CDR3, the DNA is TGTGCCAGCAACCCCGGGACTAGCGGGCCGAACACCGGGGAGCTGTTTTTT. Its translation is CASNPGTSGPNTGELFF. The chain couples TRBV28 to TRBJ2-2; 12 bases line up with TRBD2. The CDR3 loop spans 17 amino acids. V lost 7 bases, J lost 0 bases, and 6 bases stayed unmatched. Per the germline V gene, CDR1 is MDHEN and CDR2 is SYDVKM.

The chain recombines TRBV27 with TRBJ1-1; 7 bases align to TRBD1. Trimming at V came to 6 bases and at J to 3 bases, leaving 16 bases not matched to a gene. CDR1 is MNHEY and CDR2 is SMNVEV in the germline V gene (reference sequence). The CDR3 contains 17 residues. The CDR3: CASSPPRSTGRDTEAFF. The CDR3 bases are TGTGCCAGCAGCCCCCCCCGCTCGACAGGGAGGGACACTGAAGCTTTCTTT.

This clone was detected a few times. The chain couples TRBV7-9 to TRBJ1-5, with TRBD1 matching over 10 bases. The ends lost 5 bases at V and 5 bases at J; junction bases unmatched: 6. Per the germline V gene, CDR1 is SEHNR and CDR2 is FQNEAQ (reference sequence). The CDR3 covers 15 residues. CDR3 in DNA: TGTGCCAGCAGCCGACAGGGGGCCGGAGATCAGCCCCAGCATTTT. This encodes CASSRQGAGDQPQHF.

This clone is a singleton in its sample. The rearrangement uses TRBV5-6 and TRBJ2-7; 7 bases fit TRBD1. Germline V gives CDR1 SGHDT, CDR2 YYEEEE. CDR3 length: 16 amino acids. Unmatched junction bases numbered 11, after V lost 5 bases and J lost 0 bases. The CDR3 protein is CASSQDRRASSYEQYF. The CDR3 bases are TGTGCCAGCAGTCAGGACAGGAGAGCTAGCTCCTACGAGCAGTACTTC.

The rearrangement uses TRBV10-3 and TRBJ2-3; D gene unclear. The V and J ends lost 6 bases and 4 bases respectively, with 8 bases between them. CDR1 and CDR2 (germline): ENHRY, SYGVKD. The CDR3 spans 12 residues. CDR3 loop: CAISDPPDTQYF. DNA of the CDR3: TGTGCCATCAGCGACCCTCCAGATACGCAGTATTTT.

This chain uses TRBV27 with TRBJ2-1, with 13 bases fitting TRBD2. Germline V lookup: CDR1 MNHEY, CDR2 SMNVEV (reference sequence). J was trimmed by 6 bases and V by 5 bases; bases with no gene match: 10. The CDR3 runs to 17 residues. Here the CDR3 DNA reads TGTGCCAGCAGTCTACCAGGGACTAGCGGGATACGCAATGAGCAGTTCTTC. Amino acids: CASSLPGTSGIRNEQFF.

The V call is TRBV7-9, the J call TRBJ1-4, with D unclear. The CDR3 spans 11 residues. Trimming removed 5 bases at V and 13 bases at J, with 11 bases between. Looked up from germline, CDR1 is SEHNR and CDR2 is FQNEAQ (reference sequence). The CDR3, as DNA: TGTGCCAGCAGCCGAGGCGGGGTACTGTTTTTT. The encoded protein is CASSRGGVLFF.

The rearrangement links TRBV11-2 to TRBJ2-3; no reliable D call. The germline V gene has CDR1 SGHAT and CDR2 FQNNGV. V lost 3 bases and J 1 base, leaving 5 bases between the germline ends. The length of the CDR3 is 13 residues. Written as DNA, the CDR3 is TGTGCCAGCAGCTTTTTCCGCACAGATACGCAGTATTTT. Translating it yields CASSFFRTDTQYF.

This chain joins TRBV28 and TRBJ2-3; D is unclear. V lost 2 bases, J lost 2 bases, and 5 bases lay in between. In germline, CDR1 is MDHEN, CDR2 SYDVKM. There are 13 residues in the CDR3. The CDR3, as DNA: TGTGCCAGCAGTTTAAGGAACACAGATACGCAGTATTTT. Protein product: CASSLRNTDTQYF. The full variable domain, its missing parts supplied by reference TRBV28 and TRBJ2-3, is DVKVTQSSRYLVKRTGEKVFLECVQDMDHENMFWYRQDPGLGLRLIYFSYDVKMKEKGDIPEGYSVSREKKERFSLILESASTNQTSMYLCASSLRNTDTQYFGPGTRLTVL.

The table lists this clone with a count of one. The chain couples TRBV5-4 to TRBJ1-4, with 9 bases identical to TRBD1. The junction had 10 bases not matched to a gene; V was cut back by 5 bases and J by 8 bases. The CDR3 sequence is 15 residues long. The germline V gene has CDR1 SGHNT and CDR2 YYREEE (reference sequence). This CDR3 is CASSSGTGSGEKLFF. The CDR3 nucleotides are TGTGCCAGCAGTTCCGGGACAGGGTCCGGGGAAAAACTGTTTTTT. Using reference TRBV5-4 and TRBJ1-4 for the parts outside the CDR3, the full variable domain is ETGVTQSPTHLIKTRGQQVTLRCSSQSGHNTVSWYQQALGQGPQFIFQYYREEENGRGNFPPRFSGLQFPNYSSELNVNALELDDSALYLCASSSGTGSGEKLFFGSGTQLSVL.

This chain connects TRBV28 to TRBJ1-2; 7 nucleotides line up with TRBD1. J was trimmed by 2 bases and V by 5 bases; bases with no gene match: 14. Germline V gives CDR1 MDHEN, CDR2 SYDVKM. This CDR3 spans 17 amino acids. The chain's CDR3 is CASSLIFGDRANYGYTF. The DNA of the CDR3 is TGTGCCAGCAGTCTTATCTTCGGCGACAGGGCCAACTATGGCTACACCTTC.

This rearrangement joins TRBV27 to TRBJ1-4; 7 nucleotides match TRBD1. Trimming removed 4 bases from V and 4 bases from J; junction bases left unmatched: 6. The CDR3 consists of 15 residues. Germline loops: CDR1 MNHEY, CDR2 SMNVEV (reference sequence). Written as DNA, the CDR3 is TGTGCCAGCAGTTGGAGGGGGCGGGTTAATGAAAAACTGTTTTTT. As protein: CASSWRGRVNEKLFF. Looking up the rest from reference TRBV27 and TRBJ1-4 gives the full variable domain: EAQVTQNPRYLITVTGKKLTVTCSQNMNHEYMSWYRQDPGLGLRQIYYSMNVEVTDKGDVPEGYKVSRKEKRNFPLILESPSPNQTSLYFCASSWRGRVNEKLFFGSGTQLSVL.

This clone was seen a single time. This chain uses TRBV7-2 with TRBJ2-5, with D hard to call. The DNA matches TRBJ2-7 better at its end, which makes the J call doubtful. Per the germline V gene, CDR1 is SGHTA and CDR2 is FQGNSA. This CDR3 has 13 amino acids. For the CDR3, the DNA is TGTGCCAGCAGCTTCTATAACCCCTACGAGCAGTACTTC. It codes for CASSFYNPYEQYF.

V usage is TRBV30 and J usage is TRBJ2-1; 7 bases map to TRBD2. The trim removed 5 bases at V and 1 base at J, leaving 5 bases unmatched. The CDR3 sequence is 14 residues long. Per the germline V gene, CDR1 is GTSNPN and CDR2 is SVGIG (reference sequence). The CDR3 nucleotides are TGTGCCTGGGGACGTAGCGGGTCCTACAATGAGCAGTTCTTC. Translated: CAWGRSGSYNEQFF.

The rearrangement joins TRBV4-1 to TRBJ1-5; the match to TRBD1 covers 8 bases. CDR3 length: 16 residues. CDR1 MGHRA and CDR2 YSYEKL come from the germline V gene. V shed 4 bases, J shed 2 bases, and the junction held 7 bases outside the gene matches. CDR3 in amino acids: CASSPITGGRNQPQHF. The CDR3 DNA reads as TGCGCCAGCAGCCCGATAACAGGGGGTCGCAATCAGCCCCAGCATTTT.

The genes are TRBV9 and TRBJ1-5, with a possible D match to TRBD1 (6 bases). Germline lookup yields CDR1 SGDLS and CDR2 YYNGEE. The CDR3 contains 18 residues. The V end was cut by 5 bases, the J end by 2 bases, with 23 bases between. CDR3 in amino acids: CASSVLRPQGIGNQPQHF. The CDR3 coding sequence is TGTGCCAGCAGTGTACTGAGGCCCCAGGGGATCGGCAATCAGCCCCAGCATTTT.

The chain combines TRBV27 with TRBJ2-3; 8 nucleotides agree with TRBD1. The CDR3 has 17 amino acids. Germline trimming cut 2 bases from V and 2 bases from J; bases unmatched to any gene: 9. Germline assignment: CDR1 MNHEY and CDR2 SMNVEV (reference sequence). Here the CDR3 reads CASSLISGRGLTDTQYF. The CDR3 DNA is TGTGCCAGCAGTTTAATATCGGGCAGGGGGCTCACAGATACGCAGTATTTT.

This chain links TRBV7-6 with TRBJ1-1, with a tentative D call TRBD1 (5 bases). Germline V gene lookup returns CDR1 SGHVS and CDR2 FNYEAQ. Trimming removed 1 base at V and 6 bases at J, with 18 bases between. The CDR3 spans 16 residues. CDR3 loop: CASSLVGDGFYAEAFF. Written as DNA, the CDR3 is TGTGCCAGCAGCTTAGTGGGGGATGGGTTTTACGCTGAAGCTTTCTTT.

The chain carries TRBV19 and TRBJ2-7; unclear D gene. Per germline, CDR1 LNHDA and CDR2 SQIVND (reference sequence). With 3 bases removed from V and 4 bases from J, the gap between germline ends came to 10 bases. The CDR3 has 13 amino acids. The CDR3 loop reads CASSMYVDYEQYF. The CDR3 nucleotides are TGTGCCAGTAGTATGTACGTGGATTACGAGCAGTACTTC.